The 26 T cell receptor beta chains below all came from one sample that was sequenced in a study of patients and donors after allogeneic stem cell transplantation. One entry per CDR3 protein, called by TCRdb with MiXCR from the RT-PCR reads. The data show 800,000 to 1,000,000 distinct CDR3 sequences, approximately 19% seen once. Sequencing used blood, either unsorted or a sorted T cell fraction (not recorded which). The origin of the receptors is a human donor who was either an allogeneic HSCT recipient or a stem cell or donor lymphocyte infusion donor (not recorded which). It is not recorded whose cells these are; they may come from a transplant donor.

This CDR3 reads CASSIRDSSNQPQHF. The CDR3 nucleotides read TGTGCCAGCAGTATCCGGGACAGTAGCAATCAGCCCCAGCATTTT. V is TRBV6-1 and J is TRBJ1-5; 7 nucleotides align to TRBD1. The J segment lost 0 bases and the V segment lost 5 bases, leaving 4 bases of the junction unmatched. This CDR3 has 15 residues. Per the germline V gene, CDR1 is MNHNS and CDR2 is SASEGT.

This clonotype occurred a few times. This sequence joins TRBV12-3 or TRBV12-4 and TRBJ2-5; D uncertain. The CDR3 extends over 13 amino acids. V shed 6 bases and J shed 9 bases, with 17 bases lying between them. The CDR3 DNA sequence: TGTGCCAGCAGCCCGGGCCTCGGCATGGCCCAGTACTTC. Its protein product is CASSPGLGMAQYF.

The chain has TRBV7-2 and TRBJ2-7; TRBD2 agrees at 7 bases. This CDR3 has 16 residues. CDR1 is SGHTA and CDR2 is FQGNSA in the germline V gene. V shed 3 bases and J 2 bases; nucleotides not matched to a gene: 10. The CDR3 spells CASSLKELGGTYEQYF. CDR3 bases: TGTGCCAGCAGCTTGAAGGAGCTCGGGGGGACCTACGAGCAGTACTTC. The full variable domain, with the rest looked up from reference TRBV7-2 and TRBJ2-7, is GAGVSQSPSNKVTEKGKDVELRCDPISGHTALYWYRQSLGQGLEFLIYFQGNSAPDKSGLPSDRFSAERTGGSVSTLTIQRTQQEDSAVYLCASSLKELGGTYEQYFGPGTRLTVT.

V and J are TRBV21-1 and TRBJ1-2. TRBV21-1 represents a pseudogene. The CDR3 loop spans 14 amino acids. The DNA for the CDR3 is TGTGCCAGCCGAAGGGACTCCAGGAGGGGAGGCTACACCTTC. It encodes CASRRDSRRGGYTF.

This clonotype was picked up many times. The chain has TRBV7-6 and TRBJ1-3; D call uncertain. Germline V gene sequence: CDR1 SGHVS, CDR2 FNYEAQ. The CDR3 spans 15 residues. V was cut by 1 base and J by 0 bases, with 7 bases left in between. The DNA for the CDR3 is TGTGCCAGCAGCTTAGTTGACAACTCTGGAAACACCATATATTTT. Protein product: CASSLVDNSGNTIYF.

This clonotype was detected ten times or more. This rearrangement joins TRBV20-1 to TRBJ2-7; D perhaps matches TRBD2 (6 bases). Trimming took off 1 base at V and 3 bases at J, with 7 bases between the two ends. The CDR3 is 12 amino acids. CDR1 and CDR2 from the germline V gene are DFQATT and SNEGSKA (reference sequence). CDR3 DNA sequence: TGCAGTGCTAGAGCGGAGGGCTACGAGCAGTACTTC. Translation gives CSARAEGYEQYF.

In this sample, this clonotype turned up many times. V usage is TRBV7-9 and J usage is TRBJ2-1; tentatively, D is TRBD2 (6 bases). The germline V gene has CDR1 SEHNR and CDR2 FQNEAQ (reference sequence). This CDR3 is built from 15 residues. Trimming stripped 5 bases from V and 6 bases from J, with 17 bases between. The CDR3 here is CASSIMAGWFNEQFF. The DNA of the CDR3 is TGTGCCAGCAGCATCATGGCGGGATGGTTCAATGAGCAGTTCTTC.

The CDR3 sequence: CASSLLSGSNEQFF. The CDR3 nucleotides read TGTGCCAGCAGCTTATTATCTGGTTCCAATGAGCAGTTCTTC. This rearrangement joins TRBV7-2 to TRBJ2-1; D call uncertain. The V end was cut by 2 bases, the J end by 6 bases, with 11 bases between. Germline V gives CDR1 SGHTA, CDR2 FQGNSA. The CDR3 runs 14 residues.

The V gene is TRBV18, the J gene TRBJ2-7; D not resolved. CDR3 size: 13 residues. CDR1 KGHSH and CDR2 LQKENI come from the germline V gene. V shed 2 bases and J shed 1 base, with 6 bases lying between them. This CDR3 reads CASSPYSSYEQYF. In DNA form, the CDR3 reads TGTGCCAGCTCACCATACAGTTCCTACGAGCAGTACTTC.

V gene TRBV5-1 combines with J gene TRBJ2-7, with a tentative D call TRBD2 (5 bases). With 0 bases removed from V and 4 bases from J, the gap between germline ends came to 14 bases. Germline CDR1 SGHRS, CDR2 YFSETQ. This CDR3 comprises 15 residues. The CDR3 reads CASSLVSGGVYEQYF. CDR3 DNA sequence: TGCGCCAGCAGCTTGGTGTCCGGAGGAGTTTACGAGCAGTACTTC. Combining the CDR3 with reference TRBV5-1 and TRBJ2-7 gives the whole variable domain KAGVTQTPRYLIKTRGQQVTLSCSPISGHRSVSWYQQTPGQGLQFLFEYFSETQRNKGNFPGRFSGRQFSNSRSEMNVSTLELGDSALYLCASSLVSGGVYEQYFGPGTRLTVT.

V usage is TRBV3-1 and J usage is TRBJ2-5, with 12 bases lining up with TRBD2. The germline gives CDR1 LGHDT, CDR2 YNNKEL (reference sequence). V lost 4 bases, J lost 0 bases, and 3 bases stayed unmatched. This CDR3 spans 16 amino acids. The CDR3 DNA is TGTGCCAGCAGCCTCACTAGCGGGAGGTACCAAGAGACCCAGTACTTC. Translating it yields CASSLTSGRYQETQYF.

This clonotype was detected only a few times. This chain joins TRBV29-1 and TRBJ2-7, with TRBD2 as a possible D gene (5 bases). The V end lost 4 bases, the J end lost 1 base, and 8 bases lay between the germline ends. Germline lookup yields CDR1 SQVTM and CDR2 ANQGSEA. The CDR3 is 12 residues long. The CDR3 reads CSVAPGSYEQYF. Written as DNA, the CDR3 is TGCAGCGTTGCCCCGGGGTCCTACGAGCAGTACTTC.

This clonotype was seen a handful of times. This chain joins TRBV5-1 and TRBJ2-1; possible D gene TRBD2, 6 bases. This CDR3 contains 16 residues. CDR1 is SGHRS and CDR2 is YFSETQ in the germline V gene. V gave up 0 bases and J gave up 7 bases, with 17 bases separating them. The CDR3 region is CASSLGTTRTPNEQFF. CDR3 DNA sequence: TGCGCCAGCAGCTTGGGGACTACACGAACGCCGAATGAGCAGTTCTTC. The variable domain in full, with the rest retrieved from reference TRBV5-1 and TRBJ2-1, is KAGVTQTPRYLIKTRGQQVTLSCSPISGHRSVSWYQQTPGQGLQFLFEYFSETQRNKGNFPGRFSGRQFSNSRSEMNVSTLELGDSALYLCASSLGTTRTPNEQFFGPGTRLTVL.

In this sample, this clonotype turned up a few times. The CDR3 reads CASSLGNWDTGYEQYF. The CDR3 DNA sequence: TGTGCCAGCAGCTTAGGTAATTGGGACACAGGCTACGAGCAGTACTTC. This rearrangement joins TRBV7-9 to TRBJ2-7, with a weak D call TRBD1 (6 bases). Germline V gene sequence: CDR1 SEHNR, CDR2 FQNEAQ (reference sequence). This CDR3 is built from 16 residues. Trimming shortened V by 1 base and J by 3 bases, and 16 bases separated the two germline ends.

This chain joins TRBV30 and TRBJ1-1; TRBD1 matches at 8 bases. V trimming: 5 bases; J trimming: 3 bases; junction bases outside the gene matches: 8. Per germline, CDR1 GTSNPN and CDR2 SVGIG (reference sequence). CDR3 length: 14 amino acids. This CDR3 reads CAWLPRGPDTEAFF. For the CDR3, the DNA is TGTGCCTGGCTGCCCAGGGGGCCGGACACTGAAGCTTTCTTT. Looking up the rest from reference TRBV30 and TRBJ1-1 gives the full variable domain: SQTIHQWPATLVQPVGSPLSLECTVEGTSNPNLYWYRQAAGRGLQLLFYSVGIGQISSEVPQNLSASRPQDRQFILSSKKLLLSDSGFYLCAWLPRGPDTEAFFGQGTRLTVV.

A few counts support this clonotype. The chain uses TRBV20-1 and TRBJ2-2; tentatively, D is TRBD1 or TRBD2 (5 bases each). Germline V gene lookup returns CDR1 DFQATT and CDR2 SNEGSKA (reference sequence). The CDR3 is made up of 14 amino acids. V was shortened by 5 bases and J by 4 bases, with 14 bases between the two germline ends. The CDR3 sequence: CSAPGPDSTGELFF. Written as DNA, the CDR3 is TGCAGTGCTCCGGGACCGGATAGCACCGGGGAGCTGTTTTTT.

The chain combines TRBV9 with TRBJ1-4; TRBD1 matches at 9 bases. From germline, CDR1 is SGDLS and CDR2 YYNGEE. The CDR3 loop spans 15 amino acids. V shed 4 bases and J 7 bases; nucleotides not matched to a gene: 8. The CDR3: CASSSSGTGSEKLFF. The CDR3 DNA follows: TGTGCCAGCAGCTCCTCCGGGACAGGGAGTGAAAAACTGTTTTTT.

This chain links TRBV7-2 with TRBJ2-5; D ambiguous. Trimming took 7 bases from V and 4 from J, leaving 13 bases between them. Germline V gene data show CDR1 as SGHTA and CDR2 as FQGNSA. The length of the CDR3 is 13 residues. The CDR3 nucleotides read TGTGCCAGCACCCCGGGCGCATCAGAGACCCAGTACTTC. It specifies CASTPGASETQYF.

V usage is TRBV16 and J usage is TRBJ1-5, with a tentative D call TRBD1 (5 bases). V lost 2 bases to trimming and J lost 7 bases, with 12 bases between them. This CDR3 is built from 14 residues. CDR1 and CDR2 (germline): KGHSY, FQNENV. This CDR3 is CASSQGPWGQPQHF. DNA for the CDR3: TGTGCCAGCAGCCAAGGGCCCTGGGGGCAGCCCCAGCATTTT.

The CDR3 DNA reads as TGTGCCAGCAGCTCTGGGGGAGGCGGCTATGGCTACACCTTC. Protein product: CASSSGGGGYGYTF. The chain uses TRBV2 and TRBJ1-2; possibly TRBD1 for D (5 bases). Trimming removed 6 bases from V and 4 bases from J, with 15 bases in between. The CDR3 has 14 residues. Looked up from germline, CDR1 is SNHLY and CDR2 is FYNNEI.

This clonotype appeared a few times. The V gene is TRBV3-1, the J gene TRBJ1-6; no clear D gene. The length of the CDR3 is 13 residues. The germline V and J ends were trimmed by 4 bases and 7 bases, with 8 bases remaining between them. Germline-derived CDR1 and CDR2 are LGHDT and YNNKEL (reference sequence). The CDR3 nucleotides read TGTGCCAGCAGCCCCCGACAAAATTCACCCCTCCACTTT. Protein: CASSPRQNSPLHF.

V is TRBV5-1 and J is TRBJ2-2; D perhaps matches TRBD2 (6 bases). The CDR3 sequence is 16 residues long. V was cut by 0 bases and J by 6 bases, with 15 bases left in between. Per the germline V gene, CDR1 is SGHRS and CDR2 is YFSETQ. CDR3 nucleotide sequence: TGCGCCAGCAGCTTGGAGGGACTCCGTGTTGCCGGGGAGCTGTTTTTT. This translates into CASSLEGLRVAGELFF. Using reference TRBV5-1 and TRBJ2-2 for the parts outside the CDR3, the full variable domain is KAGVTQTPRYLIKTRGQQVTLSCSPISGHRSVSWYQQTPGQGLQFLFEYFSETQRNKGNFPGRFSGRQFSNSRSEMNVSTLELGDSALYLCASSLEGLRVAGELFFGEGSRLTVL.

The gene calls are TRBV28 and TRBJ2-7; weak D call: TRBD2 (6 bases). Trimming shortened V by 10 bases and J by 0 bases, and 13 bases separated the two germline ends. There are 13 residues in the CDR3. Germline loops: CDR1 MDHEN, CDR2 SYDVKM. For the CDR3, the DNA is TGTGCCATTTGCGGGGTATCCTCCTACGAGCAGTACTTC. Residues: CAICGVSSYEQYF.

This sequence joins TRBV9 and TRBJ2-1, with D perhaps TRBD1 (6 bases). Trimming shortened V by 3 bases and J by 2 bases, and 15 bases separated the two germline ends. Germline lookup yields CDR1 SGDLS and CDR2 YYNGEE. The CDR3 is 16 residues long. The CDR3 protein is CASSGTEGDTYNEQFF. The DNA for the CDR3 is TGTGCCAGCAGCGGTACTGAAGGGGACACCTACAATGAGCAGTTCTTC.

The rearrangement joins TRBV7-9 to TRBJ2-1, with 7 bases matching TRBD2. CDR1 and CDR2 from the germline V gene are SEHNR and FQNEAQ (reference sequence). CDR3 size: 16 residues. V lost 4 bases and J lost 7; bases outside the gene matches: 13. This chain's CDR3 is CASSSLLWEGLNEQFF. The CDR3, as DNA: TGTGCCAGCAGCTCCCTCCTATGGGAGGGTTTAAATGAGCAGTTCTTC.

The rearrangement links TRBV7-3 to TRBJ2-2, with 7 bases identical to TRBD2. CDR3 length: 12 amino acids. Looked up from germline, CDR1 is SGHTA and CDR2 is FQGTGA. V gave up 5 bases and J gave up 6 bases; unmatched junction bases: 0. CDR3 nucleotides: TGTGCCAGCAGCGGGGGGGCCGGGGAGCTGTTTTTT. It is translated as CASSGGAGELFF.